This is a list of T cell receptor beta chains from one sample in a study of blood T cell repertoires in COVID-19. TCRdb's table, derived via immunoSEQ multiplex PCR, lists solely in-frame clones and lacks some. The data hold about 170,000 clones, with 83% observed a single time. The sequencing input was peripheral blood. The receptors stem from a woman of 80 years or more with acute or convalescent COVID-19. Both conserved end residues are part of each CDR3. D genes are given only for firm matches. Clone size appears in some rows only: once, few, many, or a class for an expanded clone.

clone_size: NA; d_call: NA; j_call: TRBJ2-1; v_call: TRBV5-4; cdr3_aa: CASSLDPGMGEQFF; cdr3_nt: TGTGCCAGCAGCTTGGATCCGGGAATGGGTGAGCAGTTCTTC
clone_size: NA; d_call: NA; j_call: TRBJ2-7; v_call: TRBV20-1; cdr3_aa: CSARHTSEQYF; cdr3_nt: TGCAGTGCTAGGCACACCTCCGAGCAGTACTTC
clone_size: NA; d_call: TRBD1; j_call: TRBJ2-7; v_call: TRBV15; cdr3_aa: CATSRDPDRGYEQYF; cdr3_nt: TGTGCCACCAGCAGAGATCCCGACAGGGGTTACGAGCAGTACTTC
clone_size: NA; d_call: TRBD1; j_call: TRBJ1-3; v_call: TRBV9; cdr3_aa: CASSVEGADRNTIYF; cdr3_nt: TGTGCCAGCAGCGTAGAGGGGGCTGACAGAAACACCATATATTTT
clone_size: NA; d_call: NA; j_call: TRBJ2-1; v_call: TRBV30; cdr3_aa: CAWREGRGNEQFF; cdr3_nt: TGTGCCTGGCGAGAAGGCCGCGGCAATGAGCAGTTCTTC
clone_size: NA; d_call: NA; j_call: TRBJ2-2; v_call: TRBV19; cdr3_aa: CASSTLGVGELFF; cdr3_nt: TGTGCCAGTAGTACCCTCGGGGTCGGGGAGCTGTTTTTT
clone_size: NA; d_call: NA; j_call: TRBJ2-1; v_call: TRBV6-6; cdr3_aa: CASSGTQGGSSLRSYNEQFF; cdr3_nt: TGTGCCAGCAGCGGGACCCAGGGGGGATCTTCTCTCCGTTCCTACAATGAGCAGTTCTTC
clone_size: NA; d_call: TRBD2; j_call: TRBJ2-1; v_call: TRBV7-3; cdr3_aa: CASSPWPHGTSGNNEQFF; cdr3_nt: TGTGCCAGCAGCCCTTGGCCCCACGGGACTAGCGGGAACAATGAGCAGTTCTTC
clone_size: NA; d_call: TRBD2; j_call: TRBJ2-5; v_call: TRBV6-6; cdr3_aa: CASSRGGIAGETQYF; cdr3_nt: TGTGCCAGCAGTCGGGGGGGCATAGCGGGTGAGACCCAGTACTTC
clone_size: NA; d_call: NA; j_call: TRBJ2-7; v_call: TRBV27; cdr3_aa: CASRRAGGSYEQYF; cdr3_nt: TGTGCCAGCAGAAGAGCCGGGGGCTCCTACGAGCAGTACTTC
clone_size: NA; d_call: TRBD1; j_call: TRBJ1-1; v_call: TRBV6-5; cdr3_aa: CASKNPTGGNTEAFF; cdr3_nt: TGTGCCAGCAAAAACCCGACAGGGGGGAACACTGAAGCTTTCTTT
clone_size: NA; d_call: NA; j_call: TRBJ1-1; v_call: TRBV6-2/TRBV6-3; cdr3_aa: CASSYGGPQNTEAFF; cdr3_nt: TGTGCCAGCAGTTACGGGGGCCCCCAGAACACTGAAGCTTTCTTT
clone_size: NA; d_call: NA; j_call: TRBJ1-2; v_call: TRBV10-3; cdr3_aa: CAIQETVDGYTF; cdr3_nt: TGTGCCATACAAGAGACAGTCGATGGCTACACCTTC
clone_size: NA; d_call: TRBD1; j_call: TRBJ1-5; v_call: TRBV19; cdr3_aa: CASSILQGGNQPQHF; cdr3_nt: TGTGCCAGTAGTATACTCCAGGGGGGTAATCAGCCCCAGCATTTT
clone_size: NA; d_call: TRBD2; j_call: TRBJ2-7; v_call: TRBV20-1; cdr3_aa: CSASRPGGTSSYEQYF; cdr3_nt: TGCAGTGCTAGTCGTCCGGGGGGGACTAGCTCCTACGAGCAGTACTTC
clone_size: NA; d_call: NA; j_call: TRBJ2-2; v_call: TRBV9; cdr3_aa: CATRKLNTGELFF; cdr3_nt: TGTGCCACCAGGAAACTGAACACCGGGGAGCTGTTTTTT
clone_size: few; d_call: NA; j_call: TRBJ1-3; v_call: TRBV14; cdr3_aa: CASSQVPQTGINARGTIYF; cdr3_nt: TGTGCCAGCAGCCAAGTACCCCAGACGGGAATAAACGCCCGTGGCACCATATATTTT